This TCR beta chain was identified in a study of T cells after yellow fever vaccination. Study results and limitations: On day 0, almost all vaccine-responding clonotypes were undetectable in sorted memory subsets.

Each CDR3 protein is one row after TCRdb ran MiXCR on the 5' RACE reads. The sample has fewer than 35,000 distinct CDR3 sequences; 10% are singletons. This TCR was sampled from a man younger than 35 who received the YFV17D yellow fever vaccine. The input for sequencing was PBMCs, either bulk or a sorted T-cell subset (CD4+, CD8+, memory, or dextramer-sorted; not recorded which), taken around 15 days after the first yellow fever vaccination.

The CDR3: CASSQQRGRGGTGELFF. The CDR3 DNA reads TGTGCCAGCAGCCAACAACGTGGGCGGGGCGGCACCGGGGAGCTGTTTTTT. The rearrangement joins TRBV4-2 to TRBJ2-2; D may be TRBD2 (6 bases). Germline CDR1 is LGHNA and CDR2 is YNFKEQ. V shed 2 bases and J shed 4 bases, with 17 bases lying between them. The CDR3 sequence is 17 residues long.